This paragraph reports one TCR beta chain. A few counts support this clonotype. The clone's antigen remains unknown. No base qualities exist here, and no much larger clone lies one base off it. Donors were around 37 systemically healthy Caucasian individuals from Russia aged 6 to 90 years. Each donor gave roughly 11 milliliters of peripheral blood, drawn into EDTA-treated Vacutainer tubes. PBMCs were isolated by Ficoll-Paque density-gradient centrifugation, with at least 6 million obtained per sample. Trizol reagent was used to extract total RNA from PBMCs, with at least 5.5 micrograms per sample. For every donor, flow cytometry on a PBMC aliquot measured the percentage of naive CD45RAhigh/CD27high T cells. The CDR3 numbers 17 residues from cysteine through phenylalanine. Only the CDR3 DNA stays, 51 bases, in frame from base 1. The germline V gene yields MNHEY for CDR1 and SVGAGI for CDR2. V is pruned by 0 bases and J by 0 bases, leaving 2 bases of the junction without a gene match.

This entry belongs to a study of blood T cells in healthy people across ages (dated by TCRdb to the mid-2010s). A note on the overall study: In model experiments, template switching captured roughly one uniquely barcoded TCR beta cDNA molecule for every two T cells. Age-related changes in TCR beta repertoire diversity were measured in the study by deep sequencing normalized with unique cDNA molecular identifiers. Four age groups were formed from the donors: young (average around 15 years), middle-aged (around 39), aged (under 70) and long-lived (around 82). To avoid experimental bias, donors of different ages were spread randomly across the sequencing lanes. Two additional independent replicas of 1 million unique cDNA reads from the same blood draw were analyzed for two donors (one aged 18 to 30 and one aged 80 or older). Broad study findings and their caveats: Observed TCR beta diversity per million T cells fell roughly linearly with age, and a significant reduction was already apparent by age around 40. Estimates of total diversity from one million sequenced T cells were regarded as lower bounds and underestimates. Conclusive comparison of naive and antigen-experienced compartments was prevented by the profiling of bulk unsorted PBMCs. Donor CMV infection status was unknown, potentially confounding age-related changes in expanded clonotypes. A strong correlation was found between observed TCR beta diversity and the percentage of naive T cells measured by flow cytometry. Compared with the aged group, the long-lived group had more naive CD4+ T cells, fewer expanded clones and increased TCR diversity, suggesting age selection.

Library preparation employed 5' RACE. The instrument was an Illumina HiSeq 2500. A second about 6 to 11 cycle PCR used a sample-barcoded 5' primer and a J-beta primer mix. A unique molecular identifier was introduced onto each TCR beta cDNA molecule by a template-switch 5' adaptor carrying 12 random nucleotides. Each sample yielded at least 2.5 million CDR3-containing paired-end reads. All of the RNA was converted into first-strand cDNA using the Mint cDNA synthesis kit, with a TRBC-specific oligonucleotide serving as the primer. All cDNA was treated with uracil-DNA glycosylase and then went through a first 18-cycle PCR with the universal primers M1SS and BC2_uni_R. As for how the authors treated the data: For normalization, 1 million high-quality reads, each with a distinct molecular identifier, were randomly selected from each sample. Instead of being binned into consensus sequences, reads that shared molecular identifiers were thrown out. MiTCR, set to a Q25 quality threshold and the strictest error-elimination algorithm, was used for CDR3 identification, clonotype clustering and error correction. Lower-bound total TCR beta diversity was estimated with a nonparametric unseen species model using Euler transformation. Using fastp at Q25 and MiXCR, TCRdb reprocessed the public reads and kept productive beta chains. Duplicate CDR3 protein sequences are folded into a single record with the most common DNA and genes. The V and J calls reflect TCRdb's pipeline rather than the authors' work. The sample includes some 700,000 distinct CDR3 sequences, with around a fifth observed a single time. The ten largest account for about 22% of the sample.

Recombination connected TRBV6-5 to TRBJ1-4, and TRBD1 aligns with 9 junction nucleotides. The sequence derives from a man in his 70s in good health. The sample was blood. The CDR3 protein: CASSYSGQGATNEKLFF. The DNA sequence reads TGTGCCAGCAGTTACTCGGGACAGGGTGCAACTAATGAAAAACTGTTTTTT.